Described below is a single T cell receptor (beta chain) sequence and its context. This specimen comes from a study of blood T cell repertoires in COVID-19. On the study more broadly: Material from acute and convalescent COVID-19 was sourced from the United States, Italy and Spain. Sources were T cells, B-cell-depleted T cells, or PBMCs; the material itself was cDNA or gDNA.

Sequencing was performed with immunoSEQ multiplex PCR; in TCRdb, only in-frame clones are kept and a portion is missing. The data contain roughly 380,000 clones, about 88% of them singletons. V lost 5 bases and J 8 bases, leaving 18 bases between the germline ends. CDR3 size: 14 residues. The germline gives CDR1 MNHEY, CDR2 SMNVEV (reference sequence). The chain has TRBV27 and TRBJ1-2, with a weak D call TRBD1 (6 bases). This TCR was recovered from a woman between 40 and 50 years old with COVID-19, enrolled during active disease. Sequenced sample: peripheral blood. The CDR3 reads CASSPSGVLRGYTF. CDR3 nucleotides: TGTGCCAGCAGTCCCTCAGGGGTTTTGAGAGGCTACACCTTC.